This T cell receptor (beta chain) was obtained from a study of cytomegalovirus exposure and HLA in healthy donors. The length of the CDR3 is 14 residues. V gave up 3 bases and J gave up 9 bases; unmatched junction bases: 7. Germline CDR1 LNHDA, CDR2 SQIVND (reference sequence). The primer mix had 60 Vbeta and 13 Jbeta primers. The table came from immunoSEQ multiplex PCR; TCRdb's copy has only in-frame clones and leaves some out. The table lists under 110,000 clones, about four fifths of them singletons. The sequence was obtained from a man aged 50 to 59 in good health and CMV-seronegative. The source material was PBMCs. The chain carries TRBV19 and TRBJ2-1; 8 nucleotides line up with TRBD2. The chain's CDR3 is CASSMTAGGREQFF. As DNA, the CDR3 is TGTGCCAGTAGTATGACGGCGGGGGGCCGTGAGCAGTTCTTC.